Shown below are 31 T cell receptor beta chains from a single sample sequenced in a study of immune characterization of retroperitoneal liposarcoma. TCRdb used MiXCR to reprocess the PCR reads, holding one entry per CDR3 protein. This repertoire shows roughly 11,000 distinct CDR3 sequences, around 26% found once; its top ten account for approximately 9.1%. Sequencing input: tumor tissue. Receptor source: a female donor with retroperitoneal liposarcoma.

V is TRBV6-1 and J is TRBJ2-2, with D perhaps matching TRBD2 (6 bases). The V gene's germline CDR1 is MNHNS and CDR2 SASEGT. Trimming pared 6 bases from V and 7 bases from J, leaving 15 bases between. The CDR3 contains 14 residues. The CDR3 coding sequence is TGTGCCAGCAGAGGACGGGACTGGGGCGGGGAGCTGTTTTTT. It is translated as CASRGRDWGGELFF.

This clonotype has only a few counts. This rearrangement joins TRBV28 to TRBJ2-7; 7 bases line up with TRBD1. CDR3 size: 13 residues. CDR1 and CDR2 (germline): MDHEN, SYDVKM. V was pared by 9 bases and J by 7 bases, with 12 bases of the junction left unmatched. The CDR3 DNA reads TGTGCCAGTCCGAGGCAGGGGGTAGGGGAGCAGTACTTC. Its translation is CASPRQGVGEQYF.

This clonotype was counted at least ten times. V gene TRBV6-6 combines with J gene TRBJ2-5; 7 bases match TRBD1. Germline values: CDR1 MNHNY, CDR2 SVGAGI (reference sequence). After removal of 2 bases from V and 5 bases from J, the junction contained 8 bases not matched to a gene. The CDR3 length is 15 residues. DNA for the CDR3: TGTGCCAGCAGTTACGGACAGGCAGAATATGAGACCCAGTACTTC. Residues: CASSYGQAEYETQYF.

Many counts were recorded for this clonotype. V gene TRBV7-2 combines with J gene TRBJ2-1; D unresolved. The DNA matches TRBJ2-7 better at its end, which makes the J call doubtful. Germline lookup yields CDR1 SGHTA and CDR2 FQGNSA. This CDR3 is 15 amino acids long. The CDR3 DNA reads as TGTGCCAGCAGCCGGACGTCAAGCTCCTACAATGAGCAGTACTTC. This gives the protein CASSRTSSSYNEQYF.

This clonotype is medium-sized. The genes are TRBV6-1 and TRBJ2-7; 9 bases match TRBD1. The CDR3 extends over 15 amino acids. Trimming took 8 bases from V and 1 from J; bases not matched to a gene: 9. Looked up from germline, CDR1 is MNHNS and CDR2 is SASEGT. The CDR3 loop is CASSPWDRVSYEQYF. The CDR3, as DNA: TGTGCCAGCTCCCCCTGGGACAGGGTGTCCTACGAGCAGTACTTC.

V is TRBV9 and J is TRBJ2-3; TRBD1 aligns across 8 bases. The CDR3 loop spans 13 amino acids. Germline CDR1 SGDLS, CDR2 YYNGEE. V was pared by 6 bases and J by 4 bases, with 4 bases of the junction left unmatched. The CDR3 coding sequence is TGTGCCAGCACGACAGGGGCGTCAGATACGCAGTATTTT. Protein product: CASTTGASDTQYF. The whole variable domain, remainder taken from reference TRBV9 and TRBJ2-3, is DSGVTQTPKHLITATGQRVTLRCSPRSGDLSVYWYQQSLDQGLQFLIQYYNGEERAKGNILERFSAQQFPDLHSELNLSSLELGDSALYFCASTTGASDTQYFGPGTRLTVL.

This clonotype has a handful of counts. CDR3 DNA sequence: TGTGCCAGCGGCACAGGATCCTCTGGAAACACCATATATTTT. It encodes CASGTGSSGNTIYF. The rearrangement links TRBV6-5 to TRBJ1-3; TRBD1 might be the D (5 bases). V was cut by 8 bases and J by 0 bases, with 11 bases left in between. In germline, CDR1 is MNHEY, CDR2 SVGAGI. The CDR3 loop spans 14 amino acids.

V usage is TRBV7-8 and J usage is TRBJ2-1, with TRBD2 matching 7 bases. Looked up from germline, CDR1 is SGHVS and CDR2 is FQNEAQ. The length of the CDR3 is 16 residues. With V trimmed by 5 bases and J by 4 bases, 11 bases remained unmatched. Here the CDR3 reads CASSHRASGIYNEQFF. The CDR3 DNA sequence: TGTGCCAGCAGCCACCGCGCGAGCGGGATATACAATGAGCAGTTCTTC.

As DNA, the CDR3 is TGTGCCAGCAGTTTCAACGGGGCAGAGGAAGGCTACACCTTC. The encoded protein is CASSFNGAEEGYTF. The rearrangement uses TRBV6-5 and TRBJ2-1, with a tentative D call TRBD1 (5 bases). With the DNA end fitting TRBJ1-2 better, the J assignment may be wrong. The CDR3 sequence is 14 residues long. The germline CDR1 and CDR2 sequences are MNHEY and SVGAGI.

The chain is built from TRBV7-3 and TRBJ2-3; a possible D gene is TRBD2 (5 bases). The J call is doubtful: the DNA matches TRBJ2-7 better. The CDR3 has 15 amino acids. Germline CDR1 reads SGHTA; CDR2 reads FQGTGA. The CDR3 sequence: CASSPLGGKLYEQYF. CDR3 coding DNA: TGTGCCAGCAGCCCCCTTGGAGGAAAGCTGTACGAGCAGTACTTC.

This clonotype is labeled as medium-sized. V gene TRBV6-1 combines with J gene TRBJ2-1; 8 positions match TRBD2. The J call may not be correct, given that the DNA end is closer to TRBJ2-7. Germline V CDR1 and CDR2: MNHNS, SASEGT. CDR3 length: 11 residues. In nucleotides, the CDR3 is TGTGCCAGCGGACTAGCCCTCGAGCAGTACTTC. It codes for CASGLALEQYF.

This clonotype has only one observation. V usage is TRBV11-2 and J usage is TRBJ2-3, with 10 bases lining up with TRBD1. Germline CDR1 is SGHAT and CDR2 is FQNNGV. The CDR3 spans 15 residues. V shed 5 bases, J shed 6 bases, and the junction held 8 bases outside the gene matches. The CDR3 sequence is CASSLGDRGGDTQYF. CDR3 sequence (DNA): TGTGCCAGCAGCCTAGGGGACAGGGGAGGGGATACGCAGTATTTT.

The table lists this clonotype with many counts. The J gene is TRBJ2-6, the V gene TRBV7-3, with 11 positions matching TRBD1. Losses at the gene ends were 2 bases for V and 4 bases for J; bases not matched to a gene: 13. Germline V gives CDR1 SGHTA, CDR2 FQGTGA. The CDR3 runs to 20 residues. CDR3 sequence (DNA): TGTGCCAGCAGCTTATCGGACCGGGACAGGGGGTTTCGAGGGGCCAACGTCCTGACTTTC. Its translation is CASSLSDRDRGFRGANVLTF.

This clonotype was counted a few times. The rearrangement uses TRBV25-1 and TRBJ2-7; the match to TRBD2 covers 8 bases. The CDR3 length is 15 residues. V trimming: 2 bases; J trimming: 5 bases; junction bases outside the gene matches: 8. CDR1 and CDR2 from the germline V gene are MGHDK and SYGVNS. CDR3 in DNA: TGTGCCAGCAGTGAACTAGCGGGTCTTATTGACGAGCAGTACTTC. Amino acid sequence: CASSELAGLIDEQYF.

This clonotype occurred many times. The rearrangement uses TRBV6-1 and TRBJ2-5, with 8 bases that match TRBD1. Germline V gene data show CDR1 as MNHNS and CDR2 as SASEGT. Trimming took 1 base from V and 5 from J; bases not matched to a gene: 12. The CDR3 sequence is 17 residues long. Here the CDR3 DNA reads TGTGCCAGCAGTGAAGATCGACAGGGGTTTTTTACGGAGACCCAGTACTTC. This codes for CASSEDRQGFFTETQYF.

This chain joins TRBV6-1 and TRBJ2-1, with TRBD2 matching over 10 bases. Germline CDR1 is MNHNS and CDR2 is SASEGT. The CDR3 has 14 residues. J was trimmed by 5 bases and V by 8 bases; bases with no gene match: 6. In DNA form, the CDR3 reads TGTGCCAGCCTGCTAGCGGGGGAAAACAATGAGCAGTTCTTC. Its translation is CASLLAGENNEQFF.

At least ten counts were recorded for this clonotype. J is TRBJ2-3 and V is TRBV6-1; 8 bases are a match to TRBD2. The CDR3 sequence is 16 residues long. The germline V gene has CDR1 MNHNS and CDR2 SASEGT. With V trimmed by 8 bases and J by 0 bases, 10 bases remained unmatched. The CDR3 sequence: CASLPSGGVSTDTQYF. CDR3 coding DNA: TGTGCCAGCCTCCCTTCGGGGGGGGTAAGCACAGATACGCAGTATTTT.

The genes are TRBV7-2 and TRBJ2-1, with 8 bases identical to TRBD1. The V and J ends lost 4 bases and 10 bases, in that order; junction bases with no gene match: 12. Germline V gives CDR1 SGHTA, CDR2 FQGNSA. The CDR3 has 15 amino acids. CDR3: CASSSMDRAQDEQFF. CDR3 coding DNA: TGTGCCAGCAGCTCGATGGACAGGGCCCAAGACGAGCAGTTCTTC.

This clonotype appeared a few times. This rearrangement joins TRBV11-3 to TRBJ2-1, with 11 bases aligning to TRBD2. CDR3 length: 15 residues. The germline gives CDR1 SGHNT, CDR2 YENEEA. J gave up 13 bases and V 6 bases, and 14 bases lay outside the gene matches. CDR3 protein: CASSFLAGGQETQFF. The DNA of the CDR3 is TGTGCCAGCAGTTTCCTAGCGGGAGGACAAGAGACCCAGTTCTTC.

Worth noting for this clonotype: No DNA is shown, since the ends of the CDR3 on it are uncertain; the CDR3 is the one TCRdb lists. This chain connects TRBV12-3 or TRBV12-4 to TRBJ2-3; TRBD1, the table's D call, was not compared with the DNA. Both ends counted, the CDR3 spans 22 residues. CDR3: CASSWGDRESETQYFGPDTQYF.

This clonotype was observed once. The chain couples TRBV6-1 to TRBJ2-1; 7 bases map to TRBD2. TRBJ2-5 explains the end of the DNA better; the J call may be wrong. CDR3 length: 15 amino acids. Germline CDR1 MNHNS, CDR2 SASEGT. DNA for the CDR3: TGTGCCAGCAGTGAAATTGGCGGGAGTCGGGAGACCCAGTACTTC. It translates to CASSEIGGSRETQYF.

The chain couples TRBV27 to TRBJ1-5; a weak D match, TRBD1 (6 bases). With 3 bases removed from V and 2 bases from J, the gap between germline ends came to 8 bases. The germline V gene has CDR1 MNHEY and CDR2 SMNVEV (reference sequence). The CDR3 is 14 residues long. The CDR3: CASSLGTRNQPQHF. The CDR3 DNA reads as TGTGCCAGCAGTTTGGGGACACGCAATCAGCCCCAGCATTTT.

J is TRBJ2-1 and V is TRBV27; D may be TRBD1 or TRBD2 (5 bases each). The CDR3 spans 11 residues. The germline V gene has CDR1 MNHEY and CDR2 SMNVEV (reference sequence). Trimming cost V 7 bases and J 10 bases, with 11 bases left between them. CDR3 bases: TGTGCCAGCACTTCGGGGCTGGAGCAGTTCTTC. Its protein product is CASTSGLEQFF.

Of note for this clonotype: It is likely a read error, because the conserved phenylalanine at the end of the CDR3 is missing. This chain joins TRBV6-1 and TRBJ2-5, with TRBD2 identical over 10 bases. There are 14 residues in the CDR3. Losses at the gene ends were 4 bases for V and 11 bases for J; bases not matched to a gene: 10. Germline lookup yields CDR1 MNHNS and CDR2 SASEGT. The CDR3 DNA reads TGTGCCAGCAGTGGGCTAGCGGGAGTACGTGAGCAGTACGTC. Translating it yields CASSGLAGVREQYV.

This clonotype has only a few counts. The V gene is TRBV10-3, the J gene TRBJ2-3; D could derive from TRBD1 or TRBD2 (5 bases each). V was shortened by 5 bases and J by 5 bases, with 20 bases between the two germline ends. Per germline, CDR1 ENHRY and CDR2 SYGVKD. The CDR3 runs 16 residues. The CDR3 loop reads CAISSGTPYGEDTQYF. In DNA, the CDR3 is TGTGCCATCAGTTCAGGGACCCCCTATGGGGAAGATACGCAGTATTTT.

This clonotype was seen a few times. The CDR3 is CASSLGLAGGGEQFF. Here the CDR3 DNA reads TGTGCCAGCAGCTTAGGACTAGCGGGAGGCGGAGAGCAGTTCTTC. The chain is built from TRBV7-8 and TRBJ2-1; 13 nucleotides align to TRBD2. This CDR3 is 15 amino acids long. Germline trimming cut 1 base from V and 10 bases from J; bases unmatched to any gene: 4. Germline CDR1 is SGHVS and CDR2 is FQNEAQ.

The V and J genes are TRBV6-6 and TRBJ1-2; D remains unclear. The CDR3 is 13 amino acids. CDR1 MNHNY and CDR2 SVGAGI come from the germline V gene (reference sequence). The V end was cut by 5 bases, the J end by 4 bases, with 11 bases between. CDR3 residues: CASSEGELYGYTF. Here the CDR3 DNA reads TGTGCCAGCAGTGAGGGCGAACTCTATGGCTACACCTTC.

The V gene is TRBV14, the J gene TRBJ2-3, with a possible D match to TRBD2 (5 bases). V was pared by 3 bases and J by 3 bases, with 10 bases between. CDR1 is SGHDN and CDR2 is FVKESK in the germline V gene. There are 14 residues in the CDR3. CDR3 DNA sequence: TGTGCCAGCAGCCAGGAAACTAGGACAGATACGCAGTATTTT. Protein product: CASSQETRTDTQYF. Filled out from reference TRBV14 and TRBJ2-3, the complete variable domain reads EAGVTQFPSHSVIEKGQTVTLRCDPISGHDNLYWYRRVMGKEIKFLLHFVKESKQDESGMPNNRFLAERTGGTYSTLKVQPAELEDSGVYFCASSQETRTDTQYFGPGTRLTVL.

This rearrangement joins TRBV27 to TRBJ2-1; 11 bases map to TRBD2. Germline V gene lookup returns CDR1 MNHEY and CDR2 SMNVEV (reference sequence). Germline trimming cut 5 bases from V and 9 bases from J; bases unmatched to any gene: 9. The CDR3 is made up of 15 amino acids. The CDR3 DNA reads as TGTGCCAGCAGTCTATTAGCGGGAGGGCCGATTGAGCAGTTCTTC. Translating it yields CASSLLAGGPIEQFF.

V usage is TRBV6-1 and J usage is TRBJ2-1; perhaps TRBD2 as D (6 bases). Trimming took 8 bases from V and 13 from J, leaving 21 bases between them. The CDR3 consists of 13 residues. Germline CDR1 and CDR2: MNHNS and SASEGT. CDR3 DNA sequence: TGTGCCAGCTGGGACTCCGTGGGAGAGACCCAGTTCTTC. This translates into CASWDSVGETQFF.

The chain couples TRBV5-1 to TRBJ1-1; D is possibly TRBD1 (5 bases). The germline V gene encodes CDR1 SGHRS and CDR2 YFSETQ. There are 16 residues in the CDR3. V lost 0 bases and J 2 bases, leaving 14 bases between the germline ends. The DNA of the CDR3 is TGCGCCAGCAGCTTGGGTGGGGCGAATATAAACACTGAAGCTTTCTTT. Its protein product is CASSLGGANINTEAFF. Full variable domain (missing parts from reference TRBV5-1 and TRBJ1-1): KAGVTQTPRYLIKTRGQQVTLSCSPISGHRSVSWYQQTPGQGLQFLFEYFSETQRNKGNFPGRFSGRQFSNSRSEMNVSTLELGDSALYLCASSLGGANINTEAFFGQGTRLTVV.